These T cell receptor beta chains were read from a single sample in a study of shared clonotypes between healthy human individuals. Some clones are missing from TCRdb's copy, which holds only in-frame ones; the method was immunoSEQ multiplex PCR. The sample consists of some 1.5 million clones, more than 95% of them appearing once. Sequencing was done on a sample of naive CD4+ T cells sorted from blood. The receptors originated from a man aged 25-45 years in good health. CDR3s include the opening cysteine and the closing phenylalanine or tryptophan. The order of the fields is clone size, D gene, V gene, J gene, CDR3 protein, CDR3 DNA. The D gene is left open where the match is weak. Size is stated for part of the rows, as once, few or many counts, or as a class when the clone is expanded.

.	TRBD2	TRBV27	TRBJ2-2	CASSSLAGMAGELFF	TGTGCCAGCAGTTCGTTAGCGGGAATGGCCGGGGAGCTGTTTTTT
.	TRBD2	TRBV7-2	TRBJ2-1	CASSSLAGAYNEQFF	TGTGCCAGCAGCTCCTTAGCGGGTGCCTACAATGAGCAGTTCTTC
.	.	TRBV7-9	TRBJ2-3	CASSRTDTQYF	TGTGCCAGCAGTCGGACAGATACGCAGTATTTT
.	TRBD1	TRBV2	TRBJ2-6	CASSEDRGQSGANVLTF	TGTGCCAGCAGTGAGGATAGGGGGCAGTCAGGGGCCAACGTCCTGACTTTC
.	.	TRBV7-7	TRBJ2-5	CASSPGNGETQYF	TGTGCCAGCAGCCCCGGGAATGGGGAGACCCAGTACTTC
few	TRBD1	TRBV5-1	TRBJ2-7	CASSLDRGDEQYF	TGCGCCAGCAGCTTGGACAGGGGAGACGAGCAGTACTTC
.	TRBD2	TRBV7-8	TRBJ2-1	CASSLALLAGGPGEQFF	TGTGCCAGCAGCTTAGCGCTACTAGCGGGAGGGCCAGGTGAGCAGTTCTTC
few	.	TRBV6-6	TRBJ1-2	CASASPPGYGYTF	TGTGCCAGTGCCAGCCCCCCCGGCTATGGCTACACCTTC
once	TRBD2	TRBV9	TRBJ2-7	CASSATPLPGLAGGLDEQYF	TGTGCCAGCAGCGCCACCCCCCTACCGGGACTAGCTGGGGGTCTTGACGAGCAGTACTTC
.	.	TRBV6-6	TRBJ2-7	CASSLQNYEQYF	TGTGCCAGCAGTTTACAAAATTACGAGCAGTACTTC
.	.	TRBV18	TRBJ2-1	CASSASRDGNNEQFF	TGTGCCAGCTCAGCCTCCCGGGACGGAAACAATGAGCAGTTCTTC
.	.	TRBV30	TRBJ2-5	CAWSSGWSKGTQYF	TGTGCCTGGAGCTCAGGGTGGAGCAAGGGGACCCAGTACTTC
.	.	TRBV7-9	TRBJ2-1	CASSERDTTLEQFF	TGTGCCAGCAGCGAACGGGACACTACGCTTGAGCAGTTCTTC
.	.	TRBV4-1	TRBJ1-4	CASSQPTRGMGKLFF	TGCGCCAGCAGCCAACCGACAAGGGGTATGGGAAAACTGTTTTTT
.	.	TRBV18	TRBJ1-2	CASSLGTDYGYTF	TGTGCCAGCTCACTCGGGACGGATTATGGCTACACCTTC
.	.	TRBV10-2	TRBJ2-6	CASSAERGGRGPGANVLTF	TGCGCCAGCAGTGCAGAGAGAGGGGGACGTGGACCTGGGGCCAACGTCCTGACTTTC
.	TRBD1	TRBV18	TRBJ1-1	CASSPTRTGVRSTEAFF	TGTGCCAGCTCACCGACGAGGACAGGGGTCCGGAGCACTGAAGCTTTCTTT
.	.	TRBV11-2	TRBJ2-5	CASSSLIRTQYF	TGTGCCAGCAGCTCGCTAATTAGGACCCAGTACTTC
.	.	TRBV6-1	TRBJ2-7	CASSEAANSYEQYF	TGTGCCAGCAGTGAAGCGGCCAACTCCTACGAGCAGTACTTC
few	TRBD2	TRBV5-1	TRBJ2-5	CASSFYGGQETQYF	TGCGCCAGCAGCTTTTACGGGGGGCAAGAGACCCAGTACTTC
.	.	TRBV10-3	TRBJ1-2	CAISESWDTYGYTF	TGTGCCATCAGTGAGTCTTGGGATACCTATGGCTACACCTTC
.	.	TRBV6-5	TRBJ2-7	CASKVGLATYEQYF	TGTGCCAGCAAGGTCGGGCTAGCCACCTACGAGCAGTACTTC
.	TRBD1	TRBV6-5	TRBJ2-7	CASSYFRDRGFEQYF	TGTGCCAGCAGTTACTTCCGGGACAGGGGTTTCGAGCAGTACTTC
once	TRBD2	TRBV7-2	TRBJ2-4	CASSGASGRNIQYF	TGTGCCAGCAGCGGGGCTAGCGGGAGGAACATTCAGTACTTC
.	.	TRBV10-3	TRBJ2-1	CAISESELIGDNEQFF	TGTGCCATCAGTGAGTCTGAGTTGATCGGGGACAATGAGCAGTTCTTC
.	.	TRBV5-1	TRBJ2-3	CASSRDRLTDTQYF	TGCGCCAGCAGCAGGGACCGGTTGACAGATACGCAGTATTTT
.	TRBD2	TRBV15	TRBJ2-7	CATSRDRGLVSYEQYF	TGTGCCACCAGCAGAGATAGGGGACTAGTTTCCTACGAGCAGTACTTC
few	.	TRBV10-2	TRBJ1-5	CASSGLNQPQHF	TGCGCCAGCAGTGGCTTGAATCAGCCCCAGCATTTT
.	.	TRBV28	TRBJ1-1	CASSLVTRNTEAFF	TGTGCCAGCAGTTTAGTTACACGGAACACTGAAGCTTTCTTT
.	.	TRBV5-1	TRBJ2-5	CASSSGAEGGTQYF	TGCGCCAGCAGCTCCGGGGCTGAAGGAGGGACCCAGTACTTC
few	.	TRBV5-4	TRBJ2-7	CASSQQTGFAYEQYF	TGTGCCAGCAGCCAGCAAACAGGGTTCGCCTACGAGCAGTACTTC
.	.	TRBV7-3	TRBJ2-3	CASSLTRDTQYF	TGTGCCAGCAGCTTAACGAGAGATACGCAGTATTTT